Presented here are 22 T cell receptor beta chains from one specimen sequenced in a study of glioma-infiltrating T cells after dendritic cell vaccination. Method: immunoSEQ multiplex PCR; TCRdb's copy keeps in-frame clones and lacks some. The sample records about 99,000 clones, 80% being singletons. As for time point: after dendritic cell vaccination, including at tumor progression/relapse. Sequences were derived from blood, sampled after dendritic cell vaccination. These receptors all come from a human donor with glioblastoma.

The V gene is TRBV25-1, the J gene TRBJ2-1; 8 bases match TRBD1. With V trimmed by 7 bases and J by 7 bases, 15 bases remained unmatched. The germline CDR1 and CDR2 sequences are MGHDK and SYGVNS. This CDR3 region has 16 residues. CDR3 sequence (DNA): TGTGCCAGCACCCTATTGGGCACAGGGGGAGTGAATGAGCAGTTCTTC. This gives the protein CASTLLGTGGVNEQFF. The full variable domain, with the rest looked up from reference TRBV25-1 and TRBJ2-1, is EADIYQTPRYLVIGTGKKITLECSQTMGHDKMYWYQQDPGMELHLIHYSYGVNSTEKGDLSSESTVSRIRTEHFPLTLESARPSHTSQYLCASTLLGTGGVNEQFFGPGTRLTVL.

The chain uses TRBV29-1 and TRBJ2-2; D is unclear. With 5 bases removed from V and 4 bases from J, the gap between germline ends came to 5 bases. There are 11 residues in the CDR3. Germline V gene data show CDR1 as SQVTM and CDR2 as ANQGSEA. The CDR3 loop reads CSVYVTGELFF. CDR3 DNA: TGCAGCGTTTATGTCACCGGGGAGCTGTTTTTT.

This clone was observed a handful of times. This rearrangement joins TRBV5-1 to TRBJ2-7; D unclear. This CDR3 region has 14 residues. V was pared by 0 bases and J by 1 base, with 8 bases between. The germline gives CDR1 SGHRS, CDR2 YFSETQ. The CDR3 sequence is CASSLGQKSYEQYF. CDR3 coding DNA: TGCGCCAGCAGCTTGGGGCAGAAATCCTACGAGCAGTACTTC.

The J gene is TRBJ1-2, the V gene TRBV6-5; D uncertain. The germline V gene encodes CDR1 MNHEY and CDR2 SVGAGI. V was clipped by 6 bases and J by 4 bases, with 15 bases between them. The CDR3 has 14 residues. For the CDR3, the DNA is TGTGCCAGCAGGCAACCTTCTGATAGCTATGGCTACACCTTC. This translates into CASRQPSDSYGYTF.

This clone was observed once. The chain carries TRBV28 and TRBJ2-7; 10 nucleotides match TRBD1. Germline V gives CDR1 MDHEN, CDR2 SYDVKM. The CDR3 contains 14 residues. J lost 1 base, V lost 6 bases, and 3 bases had no gene match. The CDR3 bases are TGTGCCAGCAGGGGACAGGGGTCGTCCTACGAGCAGTACTTC. This gives the protein CASRGQGSSYEQYF.

The chain recombines TRBV18 with TRBJ2-7, with 11 nucleotides matching TRBD1. V shed 1 base, J shed 4 bases, and the junction held 6 bases outside the gene matches. Germline CDR1 reads KGHSH; CDR2 reads LQKENI. This CDR3 is built from 16 residues. The CDR3 loop reads CASSPRPGTGGYEQYF. The CDR3 nucleotides are TGTGCCAGCTCACCACGTCCCGGGACAGGGGGATACGAGCAGTACTTC.

V is TRBV19 and J is TRBJ2-2; perhaps TRBD1 as D (6 bases). Germline V gene data show CDR1 as LNHDA and CDR2 as SQIVND (reference sequence). V was trimmed by 3 bases and J by 4 bases, leaving 15 bases between them. The CDR3 runs to 16 residues. The chain's CDR3 is CASSIPGARGTGELFF. The CDR3 region has the DNA TGTGCCAGTAGTATCCCAGGGGCAAGGGGCACCGGGGAGCTGTTTTTT.

The CDR3 nucleotides read TGTGCCAGCAGTCTACAACCTCGACAGGGATCCAGCGAGCAGTACTTC. This encodes CASSLQPRQGSSEQYF. The chain joins TRBV27 to TRBJ2-7, with 7 bases lining up with TRBD1. There are 16 residues in the CDR3. Germline CDR1 is MNHEY and CDR2 is SMNVEV (reference sequence). The trim removed 5 bases at V and 6 bases at J, leaving 16 bases unmatched.

CDR3 in amino acids: CASSVGLLPASLETQYF. DNA of the CDR3: TGTGCCAGCAGCGTAGGACTCCTACCGGCTAGCCTAGAGACCCAGTACTTC. This chain links TRBV9 with TRBJ2-5, with D perhaps matching TRBD2 (5 bases). CDR3 length: 17 residues. The germline V gene encodes CDR1 SGDLS and CDR2 YYNGEE. Trimming left V 0 bases short and J 4 bases short, with 19 bases between.

The J gene is TRBJ1-1, the V gene TRBV7-8; TRBD1 aligns across 9 bases. V was clipped by 3 bases and J by 1 base; unmatched bases: 6. Germline CDR1 reads SGHVS; CDR2 reads FQNEAQ. The CDR3 spans 16 residues. The CDR3 nucleotides read TGTGCCAGCAGCTTCTTACTGACAGGGGGGAACACTGAAGCTTTCTTT. It specifies CASSFLLTGGNTEAFF.

The chain carries TRBV5-1 and TRBJ2-1; 7 bases are a match to TRBD2. The CDR3 sequence is 17 residues long. Germline V lookup: CDR1 SGHRS, CDR2 YFSETQ. The V gene end was trimmed by 3 bases and the J gene end by 0 bases; junction bases not matched to a gene: 9. In DNA, the CDR3 is TGCGCCAGCAGCTATCTTCCTAGCGGCAACTCCTACAATGAGCAGTTCTTC. This translates into CASSYLPSGNSYNEQFF. The complete variable domain, with remaining parts taken from reference TRBV5-1 and TRBJ2-1, reads KAGVTQTPRYLIKTRGQQVTLSCSPISGHRSVSWYQQTPGQGLQFLFEYFSETQRNKGNFPGRFSGRQFSNSRSEMNVSTLELGDSALYLCASSYLPSGNSYNEQFFGPGTRLTVL.

This rearrangement joins TRBV6-5 to TRBJ1-5, with unresolved D. CDR1 is MNHEY, CDR2 SVGAGI, per germline. The CDR3 is made up of 13 amino acids. The ends were cut back, 4 bases at V and 3 bases at J, with 7 bases in the middle. This chain's CDR3 is CASSWALNQPQHF. CDR3 DNA sequence: TGTGCCAGCAGTTGGGCCCTCAATCAGCCCCAGCATTTT.

V usage is TRBV27 and J usage is TRBJ1-1; D is possibly TRBD1 (5 bases). CDR3 length: 14 residues. The V end was cut by 6 bases, the J end by 0 bases, with 11 bases between. Germline values: CDR1 MNHEY, CDR2 SMNVEV (reference sequence). CDR3 sequence reads: CASRSGLMNTEAFF. As DNA, the CDR3 is TGTGCCAGCAGGTCAGGGCTTATGAACACTGAAGCTTTCTTT.

V and J are TRBV28 and TRBJ1-2; no clear D. The germline gives CDR1 MDHEN, CDR2 SYDVKM. This CDR3 spans 14 amino acids. The V end lost 6 bases, the J end lost 5 bases, and 16 bases lay between the germline ends. The CDR3: CASSLGPEIYGYTF. The CDR3 DNA reads TGTGCCAGCAGCCTAGGCCCGGAGATTTATGGCTACACCTTC.

V usage is TRBV19 and J usage is TRBJ2-2; TRBD2 matches at 7 bases. Germline V gene data show CDR1 as LNHDA and CDR2 as SQIVND (reference sequence). V was clipped by 4 bases and J by 2 bases; unmatched bases: 13. The length of the CDR3 is 18 residues. The CDR3 region is CASSTIGEGGKNTGELFF. The CDR3 DNA is TGTGCCAGTAGTACAATCGGGGAGGGAGGAAAAAACACCGGGGAGCTGTTTTTT.

This clone occurred once. The rearrangement uses TRBV18 and TRBJ2-2; TRBD1 matches at 11 bases. This CDR3 comprises 16 residues. From germline, CDR1 is KGHSH and CDR2 LQKENI. V dropped 3 bases and J dropped 4; count of bases not matched to a gene: 4. The CDR3, as DNA: TGTGCCAGCTCACCGGGACAGGGGGTGAGCACCGGGGAGCTGTTTTTT. Translated: CASSPGQGVSTGELFF.

V is TRBV10-3 and J is TRBJ2-7, with 10 bases matching TRBD1. CDR1 and CDR2 (germline): ENHRY, SYGVKD. CDR3 size: 16 residues. V lost 0 bases to trimming and J lost 2 bases; unmatched junction nucleotides: 4. CDR3 sequence (DNA): TGTGCCATCAGTGAGTCGTGGACAGGGGGTACCTACGAGCAGTACTTC. It translates to CAISESWTGGTYEQYF.

This chain connects TRBV5-1 to TRBJ2-2; D is perhaps TRBD1 (6 bases). From germline, CDR1 is SGHRS and CDR2 YFSETQ. This CDR3 comprises 18 residues. The germline V and J ends were trimmed by 6 bases and 0 bases, with 21 bases remaining between them. The CDR3 protein is CASNPNGLRGPNTGELFF. CDR3 nucleotide sequence: TGCGCCAGCAACCCTAACGGCCTCAGGGGACCGAACACCGGGGAGCTGTTTTTT.

The V and J genes are TRBV10-3 and TRBJ2-1, with 9 nucleotides matching TRBD1. V lost 6 bases and J lost 8; bases outside the gene matches: 5. CDR3 length: 13 residues. The germline CDR1 and CDR2 sequences are ENHRY and SYGVKD. The DNA for the CDR3 is TGTGCCATCAGCGGACAGGGGTTGGATGAGCAGTTCTTC. This translates into CAISGQGLDEQFF.

The chain employs TRBV5-1 and TRBJ2-5; unclear D gene. The germline gives CDR1 SGHRS, CDR2 YFSETQ. The CDR3 is 13 amino acids. With 1 base removed from V and 3 bases from J, the gap between germline ends came to 7 bases. The CDR3 spells CASSLPSEETQYF. CDR3 nucleotide sequence: TGCGCCAGCAGCTTGCCCAGTGAAGAGACCCAGTACTTC. The full variable domain, its missing parts supplied by reference TRBV5-1 and TRBJ2-5, is KAGVTQTPRYLIKTRGQQVTLSCSPISGHRSVSWYQQTPGQGLQFLFEYFSETQRNKGNFPGRFSGRQFSNSRSEMNVSTLELGDSALYLCASSLPSEETQYFGPGTRLLVL.

The rearrangement links TRBV7-6 to TRBJ1-1; D ambiguous. This CDR3 has 14 residues. V was cut by 1 base and J by 4 bases, with 10 bases left in between. Germline V gene lookup returns CDR1 SGHVS and CDR2 FNYEAQ. The DNA for the CDR3 is TGTGCCAGCAGCTTAGATCGAGTGAGCACTGAAGCTTTCTTT. Its translation: CASSLDRVSTEAFF.

CDR3 coding DNA: TGCAGCGTAGACCCGGGACTAGGGTCCAATGAGCAGTTCTTC. It encodes CSVDPGLGSNEQFF. This rearrangement joins TRBV29-1 to TRBJ2-1, with 8 bases aligning to TRBD2. The germline V gene has CDR1 SQVTM and CDR2 ANQGSEA. Trimming at V came to 6 bases and at J to 6 bases, leaving 10 bases not matched to a gene. The CDR3 has 14 amino acids.